This TCR beta chain was obtained from a study of OX40 agonist ivuxolimab in advanced cancers. Study background: Patients were treated with ivuxolimab, an agonistic anti-OX40 (CD134) antibody. Patients were infused with ivuxolimab every 2 weeks at 0.01 to 10 mg/kg. Partial responses were achieved by three patients: one hepatocellular carcinoma, two cutaneous melanoma. Study conclusions and caveats: CD4+ T cells averaged fewer expanded clones than CD8+ T cells.

The method was immunoSEQ multiplex PCR; TCRdb's version includes in-frame clones alone and lacks a portion of them. This table holds tens of thousands of clones, 84% found once. Trimming took 4 bases from V and 9 from J, leaving 19 bases between them. Germline loops: CDR1 MGHRA, CDR2 YSYEKL. The CDR3 length is 14 residues. As for this clone: Its specificity is not known.

The source material was CD4+ or CD8+ T cells sorted from blood, sampled in a trial of the OX40 agonist ivuxolimab. The rearrangement uses TRBV4-1 and TRBJ2-7; D assignment may be TRBD1 or TRBD2 (5 bases each). The clonotype originates from an adult with an advanced solid tumor such as melanoma, head and neck, liver or kidney cancer. The CDR3 loop reads CASSRGRLNRGQYF. In nucleotides, the CDR3 is TGCGCCAGCAGCCGGGGCAGGTTAAATCGGGGGCAGTACTTC.